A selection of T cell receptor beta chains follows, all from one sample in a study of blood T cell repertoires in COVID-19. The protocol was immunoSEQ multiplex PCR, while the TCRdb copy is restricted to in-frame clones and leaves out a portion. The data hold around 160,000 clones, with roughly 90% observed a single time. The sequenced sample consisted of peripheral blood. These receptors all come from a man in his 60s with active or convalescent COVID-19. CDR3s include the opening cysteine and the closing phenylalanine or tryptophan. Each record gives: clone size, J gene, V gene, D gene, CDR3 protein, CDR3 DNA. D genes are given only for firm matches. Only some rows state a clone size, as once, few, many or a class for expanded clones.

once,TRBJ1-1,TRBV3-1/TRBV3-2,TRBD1,CASRLQGSGGTEAFF,TGTGCCAGCAGACTACAGGGGTCGGGTGGCACTGAAGCTTTCTTT
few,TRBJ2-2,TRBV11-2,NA,CASSFSGETNTGELFF,TGTGCCAGCAGCTTCAGCGGAGAGACTAACACCGGGGAGCTGTTTTTT
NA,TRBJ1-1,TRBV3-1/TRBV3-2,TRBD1,CASSLSRDRGNTEAFF,TGTGCCAGCAGCCTGTCCCGGGACAGGGGTAACACTGAAGCTTTCTTT
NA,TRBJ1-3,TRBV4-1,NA,CASSQEWRDGNTIYF,TGCGCCAGCAGCCAAGAGTGGAGGGATGGAAACACCATATATTTT
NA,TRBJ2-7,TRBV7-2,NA,CASSPGGLVYYEQYF,TGTGCCAGCAGCCCCGGTGGCCTAGTTTACTACGAGCAGTACTTC
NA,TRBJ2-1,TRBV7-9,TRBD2,CASKMGTKANNEQFF,TGTGCCAGCAAGATGGGGACTAAGGCTAACAATGAGCAGTTCTTC
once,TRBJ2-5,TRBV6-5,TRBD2,CASSYSVGRQETQYF,TGTGCCAGCAGTTACTCCGTCGGGAGGCAAGAGACCCAGTACTTC
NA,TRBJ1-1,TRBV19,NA,CASSPGLPGTEAFF,TGTGCCAGTAGCCCGGGACTCCCTGGGACTGAAGCTTTCTTT
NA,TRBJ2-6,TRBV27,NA,CASSLFRVGANVLTF,TGTGCCAGCAGTTTATTCCGGGTTGGGGCCAACGTCCTGACTTTC
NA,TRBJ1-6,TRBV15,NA,CATSRGIGQGNNSPLHF,TGTGCCACCAGCAGAGGGATAGGGCAGGGGAATAATTCACCCCTCCACTTT
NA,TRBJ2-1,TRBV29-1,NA,CSVTFGGREQFF,TGCAGCGTTACGTTCGGAGGGCGTGAGCAGTTCTTC
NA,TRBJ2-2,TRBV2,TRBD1,CASSLTGGNTGELFF,TGTGCCAGCAGCTTGACAGGGGGGAACACCGGGGAGCTGTTTTTT
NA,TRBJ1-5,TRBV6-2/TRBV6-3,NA,CASSYTARYQPQHF,TGTGCCAGCAGTTACACCGCTAGATATCAGCCCCAGCATTTT
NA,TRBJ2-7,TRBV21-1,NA,CASSPSGGEKAYEQYF,TGTGCCAGCAGTCCTTCGGGGGGAGAAAAGGCCTACGAGCAGTACTTC
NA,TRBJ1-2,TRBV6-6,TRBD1,CASSYSRGTDGYTF,TGTGCCAGCAGTTACTCGAGAGGGACAGATGGCTACACCTTC
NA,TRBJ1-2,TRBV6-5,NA,CASTPVLTGNYGYTF,TGTGCCAGCACCCCCGTTTTAACAGGGAACTATGGCTACACCTTC
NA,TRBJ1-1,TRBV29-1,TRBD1,CSGRQGAGNTEAFF,TGCAGCGGAAGACAGGGGGCTGGGAACACTGAAGCTTTCTTT
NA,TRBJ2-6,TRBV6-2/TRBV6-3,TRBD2,CASSKRTSGVSSGANVLTF,TGTGCCAGCAGTAAGCGGACTAGCGGGGTGAGCTCTGGGGCCAACGTCCTGACTTTC
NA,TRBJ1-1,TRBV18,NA,CASSPPGGSEAFF,TGTGCCAGCTCACCACCCGGGGGTTCTGAAGCTTTCTTT
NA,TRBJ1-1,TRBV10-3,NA,CAITVGRSTEAFF,TGTGCCATCACTGTCGGGAGGAGCACTGAAGCTTTCTTT
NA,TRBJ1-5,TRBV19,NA,CASSMGSRGQSGNQPQHF,TGTGCCAGTAGTATGGGTTCGAGAGGGCAGTCAGGCAATCAGCCCCAGCATTTT
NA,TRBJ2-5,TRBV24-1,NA,CATAPGAEETQYF,TGTGCCACCGCCCCAGGGGCGGAAGAGACCCAGTACTTC
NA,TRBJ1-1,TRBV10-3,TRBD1,CAISPGQGILDTEAFF,TGTGCCATCAGCCCGGGACAGGGGATTTTGGACACTGAAGCTTTCTTT
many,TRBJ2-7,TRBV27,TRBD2,CASSPGRAYEQYF,TGTGCCAGCAGTCCCGGGAGGGCCTACGAGCAGTACTTC
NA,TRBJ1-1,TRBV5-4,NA,CASSPGGQGALSTEAFF,TGTGCCAGCAGCCCGGGTGGACAAGGGGCCTTGAGCACTGAAGCTTTCTTT
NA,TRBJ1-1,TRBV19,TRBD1,CASRPSGQVGTEAFF,TGTGCCAGTAGGCCCAGCGGACAGGTTGGGACTGAAGCTTTCTTT
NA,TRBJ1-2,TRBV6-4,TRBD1,CASSDFGIGQAPLYGYTF,TGTGCCAGCAGTGATTTTGGGATTGGACAGGCCCCTCTCTATGGCTACACCTTC
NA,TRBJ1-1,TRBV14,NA,CASSQASDRIFDTEAFF,TGTGCCAGCAGCCAAGCCAGTGACAGGATCTTTGACACTGAAGCTTTCTTT
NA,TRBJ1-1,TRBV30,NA,CAWSRMDNLNTEAFF,TGTGCCTGGTCTCGAATGGACAACTTGAACACTGAAGCTTTCTTT
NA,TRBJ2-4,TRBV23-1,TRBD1,CASLLGQASDWKNIQYF,TGCGCCAGCCTACTGGGACAGGCGTCCGACTGGAAAAACATTCAGTACTTC
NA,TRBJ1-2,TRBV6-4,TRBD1,CATYSRDRGRFGGYTF,TGTGCCACCTACAGCCGGGACAGGGGGCGATTCGGTGGCTACACCTTC
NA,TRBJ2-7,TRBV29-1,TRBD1,CSVYGQGTGEQYF,TGCAGCGTCTACGGACAGGGCACAGGCGAGCAGTACTTC
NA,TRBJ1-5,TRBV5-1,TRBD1,CASSLKAGGGNQPQHF,TGCGCCAGCAGCTTGAAGGCAGGGGGCGGAAATCAGCCCCAGCATTTT
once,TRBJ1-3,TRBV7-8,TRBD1,CASSRTGAFSGNTIYF,TGTGCCAGCAGCCGGACAGGGGCCTTCTCTGGAAACACCATATATTTT
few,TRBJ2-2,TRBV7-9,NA,CASSLVPGITGELFF,TGTGCCAGCAGCTTAGTTCCGGGAATCACCGGGGAGCTGTTTTTT
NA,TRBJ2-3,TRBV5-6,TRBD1,CASSITTGEDTQYF,TGTGCCAGCAGCATCACGACAGGGGAGGATACGCAGTATTTT
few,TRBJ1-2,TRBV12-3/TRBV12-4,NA,CASSPGQLYGYTF,TGTGCCAGCAGTCCGGGACAACTCTATGGCTACACCTTC
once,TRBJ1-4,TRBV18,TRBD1,CASSTGDRATNEKLFF,TGTGCCAGCTCAACCGGGGACAGGGCGACTAATGAAAAACTGTTTTTT
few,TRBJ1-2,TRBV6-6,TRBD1,CASSPLSLGQGIWGYTF,TGTGCCAGCAGTCCCTTAAGTCTGGGACAGGGTATATGGGGCTACACCTTC